Listed here are 9 T cell receptor beta chains from one sample, sequenced in a study of technical replicates of blood from a few donors. The table came from immunoSEQ multiplex PCR; TCRdb's copy has only in-frame clones and leaves some out. The repertoire has 60,000 to 70,000 clones, approximately 86% of them found once; the top ten carry more than 5%. Sequencing was performed on PBMCs. These receptors came from a human donor in good health. Some clones in this sample may be carry-over from other donors' samples.

V gene TRBV13 combines with J gene TRBJ2-7, with 13 bases matching TRBD2. The CDR3 extends over 16 amino acids. V was pared by 5 bases and J by 6 bases, with 10 bases of the junction left unmatched. Germline assignment: CDR1 PRHDT and CDR2 FYEKMQ (reference sequence). CDR3 sequence reads: CASSIQGTSGMGEQYF. The CDR3 DNA reads as TGTGCCAGCAGCATACAGGGGACTAGCGGGATGGGCGAGCAGTACTTC.

The chain is built from TRBV7-6 and TRBJ1-4; D is perhaps TRBD1 (5 bases). Germline values: CDR1 SGHVS, CDR2 FNYEAQ. CDR3 length: 17 residues. Trimming shortened V by 1 base and J by 1 base, and 13 bases separated the two germline ends. The CDR3: CASSLGLGRRTNEKLFF. DNA for the CDR3: TGTGCCAGCAGCTTAGGGCTGGGGCGGAGAACTAATGAAAAACTGTTTTTT.

The rearrangement joins TRBV6-5 to TRBJ1-1; perhaps TRBD1 as D (5 bases). The CDR3 runs to 12 residues. V was pared by 6 bases and J by 6 bases, with 11 bases between. Germline V lookup: CDR1 MNHEY, CDR2 SVGAGI. Here the CDR3 DNA reads TGTGCCAGCAGCCCTCAGGGTGCTGAAGCTTTCTTT. Protein product: CASSPQGAEAFF.

The rearrangement uses TRBV5-4 and TRBJ2-7, with D possibly matching TRBD2 (5 bases). This CDR3 has 15 residues. V was cut by 2 bases and J by 9 bases, with 21 bases left in between. Germline V gene sequence: CDR1 SGHNT, CDR2 YYREEE (reference sequence). The CDR3 loop is CASSFPGTPRSGQYF. CDR3 sequence (DNA): TGTGCCAGCAGCTTTCCGGGAACTCCCCGTTCGGGGCAGTACTTC.

The V call is TRBV4-1, the J call TRBJ1-1, with 7 bases lining up with TRBD1. With 4 bases clipped from V and 3 bases from J, the junction kept 8 bases outside the gene matches. CDR1 MGHRA and CDR2 YSYEKL come from the germline V gene. The length of the CDR3 is 15 residues. CDR3 region: CASSRGQVRDTEAFF. CDR3 DNA sequence: TGCGCCAGCAGCCGCGGACAGGTTAGGGACACTGAAGCTTTCTTT.

V usage is TRBV11-3 and J usage is TRBJ2-1; 11 positions agree with TRBD2. With V trimmed by 5 bases and J by 3 bases, 6 bases remained unmatched. Germline values: CDR1 SGHNT, CDR2 YENEEA. The CDR3 runs 16 residues. CDR3 sequence (DNA): TGTGCCAGCAGCCCTGGGACTAGCGGCCACTACAATGAGCAGTTCTTC. It codes for CASSPGTSGHYNEQFF.

The V call is TRBV5-4, the J call TRBJ2-3, with unresolved D. The germline CDR1 and CDR2 sequences are SGHNT and YYREEE (reference sequence). V was shortened by 3 bases and J by 0 bases, with 17 bases between the two germline ends. The CDR3 runs to 17 residues. The CDR3 coding sequence is TGTGCCAGCAGCTCTCCGCGACCAGGAATTAGCACAGATACGCAGTATTTT. It codes for CASSSPRPGISTDTQYF.

The gene calls are TRBV6-6 and TRBJ1-3; no reliable D call. Trimming removed 7 bases from V and 0 bases from J, with 10 bases in between. CDR3 length: 14 residues. Looked up from germline, CDR1 is MNHNY and CDR2 is SVGAGI (reference sequence). The CDR3 sequence is CASIAAGSGNTIYF. The CDR3 coding sequence is TGTGCCAGCATAGCGGCAGGCTCTGGAAACACCATATATTTT.

The chain uses TRBV2 and TRBJ1-2; weak D call: TRBD1 (6 bases). The ends were cut back, 6 bases at V and 4 bases at J, with 21 bases in the middle. Per germline, CDR1 SNHLY and CDR2 FYNNEI. CDR3 length: 16 amino acids. The CDR3 region is CASSRRRTAAPYGYTF. The CDR3 DNA is TGTGCCAGCAGCCGGAGAAGGACAGCCGCTCCCTATGGCTACACCTTC.